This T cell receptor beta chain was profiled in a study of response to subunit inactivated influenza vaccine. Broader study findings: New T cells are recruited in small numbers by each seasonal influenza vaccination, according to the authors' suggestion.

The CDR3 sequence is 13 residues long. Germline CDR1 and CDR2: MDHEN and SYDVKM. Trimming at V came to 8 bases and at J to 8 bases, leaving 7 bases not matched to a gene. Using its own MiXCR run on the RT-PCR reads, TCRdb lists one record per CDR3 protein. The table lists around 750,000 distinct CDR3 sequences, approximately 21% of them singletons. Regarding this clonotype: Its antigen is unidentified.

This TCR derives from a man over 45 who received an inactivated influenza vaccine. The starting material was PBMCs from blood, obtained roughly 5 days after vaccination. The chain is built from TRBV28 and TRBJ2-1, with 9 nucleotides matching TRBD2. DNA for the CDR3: TGTGCCAGCGGGGCGGGGGGGCGATATGAGCAGTTCTTC. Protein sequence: CASGAGGRYEQFF.